This entry describes one T cell receptor beta chain. These data originate in a study of blood T cell repertoires in COVID-19. Study processing details: Estimation of nucleated cell counts was performed using reference gene primer amplification. Data came from immunoSEQ multiplex PCR; TCRdb stores just in-frame clones and leaves some out. V, J and clone size are those of that table, while D and trimming were read from the DNA. Of over 100,000 clones in the sample, 80% were seen once. There are 12 residues in the CDR3. The sequence came from a man aged 55 to 70 with active or convalescent COVID-19. Sequences were obtained from peripheral blood. The V gene is TRBV12-2, the J gene TRBJ2-3; the table gives TRBD1 as D, unverified against the DNA. TRBV12-2 is a pseudogene segment. The CDR3 region is CASRSGADTQYF. The CDR3 nucleotides are TGTGCAAGTCGCTCAGGGGCAGATACGCAGTATTTT.